The clone carrying this T cell receptor beta chain showed up just once. The sample originates from a study of blood T cell repertoires in COVID-19. Study as a whole: Donors in the United States, Italy and Spain gave samples during acute or convalescent COVID-19. PBMCs, B-cell-depleted T cells, or T cells provided the cDNA or gDNA that made up the material.

Authors' data handling: The assay estimated nucleated cells by amplifying reference gene primers. Using immunoSEQ multiplex PCR, the repertoire was profiled, and TCRdb retains in-frame clones only, with some absent. Clone size and the V and J calls come from that table; the DNA yielded D and trimming. The sample shows 35,000 to 50,000 clones, 65% to 85% of them seen only once. Germline values: CDR1 MDHEN, CDR2 SYDVKM. This CDR3 contains 13 residues. V shed 10 bases, J shed 3 bases, and the junction held 7 bases outside the gene matches. This receptor was taken from a man aged 60-69 years in a cohort sampled during active COVID-19. The rearrangement uses TRBV28 and TRBJ1-2, with 8 bases fitting TRBD1. Material: peripheral blood. The CDR3 loop reads CATSGGAHYGYTF. The CDR3 coding sequence is TGTGCCACTTCAGGGGGCGCCCACTATGGCTACACCTTC.